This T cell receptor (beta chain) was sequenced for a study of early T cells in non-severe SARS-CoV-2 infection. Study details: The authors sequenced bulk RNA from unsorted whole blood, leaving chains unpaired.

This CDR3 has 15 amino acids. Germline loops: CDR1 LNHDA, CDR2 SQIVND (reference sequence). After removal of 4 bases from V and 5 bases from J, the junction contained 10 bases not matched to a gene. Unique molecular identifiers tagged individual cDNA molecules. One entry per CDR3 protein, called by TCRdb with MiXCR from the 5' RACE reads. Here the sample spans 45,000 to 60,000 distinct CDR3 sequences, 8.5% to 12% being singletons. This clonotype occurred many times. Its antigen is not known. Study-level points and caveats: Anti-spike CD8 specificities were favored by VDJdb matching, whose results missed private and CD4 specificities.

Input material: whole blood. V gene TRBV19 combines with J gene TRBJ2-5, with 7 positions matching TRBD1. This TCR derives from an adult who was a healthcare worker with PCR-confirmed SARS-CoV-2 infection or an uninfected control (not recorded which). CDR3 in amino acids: CASSTPGQAEETQYF. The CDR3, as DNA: TGTGCCAGTAGTACCCCCGGACAGGCAGAGGAGACCCAGTACTTC.